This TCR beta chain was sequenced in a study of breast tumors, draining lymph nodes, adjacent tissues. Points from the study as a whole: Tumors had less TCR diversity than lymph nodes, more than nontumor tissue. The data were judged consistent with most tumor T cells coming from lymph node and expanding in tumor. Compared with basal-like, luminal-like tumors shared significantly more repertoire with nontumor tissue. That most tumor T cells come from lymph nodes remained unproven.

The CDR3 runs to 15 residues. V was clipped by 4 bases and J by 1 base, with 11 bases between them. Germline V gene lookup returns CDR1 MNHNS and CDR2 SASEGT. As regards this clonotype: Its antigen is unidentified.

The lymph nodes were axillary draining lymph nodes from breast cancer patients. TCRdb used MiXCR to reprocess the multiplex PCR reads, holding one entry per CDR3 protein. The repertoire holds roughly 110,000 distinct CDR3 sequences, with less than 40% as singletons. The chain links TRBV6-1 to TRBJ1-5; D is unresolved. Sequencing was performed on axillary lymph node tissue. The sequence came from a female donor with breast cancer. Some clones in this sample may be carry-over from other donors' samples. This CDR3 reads CASSGRPRSNQPQHF. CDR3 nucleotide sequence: TGTGCCAGCAGTGGAAGACCCAGGAGCAATCAGCCCCAGCATTTT.